This T cell receptor (beta chain) was identified in a study of T cell responses to AZD1222 COVID-19 vaccine. General study points: In the spike-specific TCR repertoire, nearly half reportedly target unmutated variant regions.

This clone appeared a single time. Its antigen remains unknown. Clones were read by immunoSEQ multiplex PCR, and TCRdb kept only the in-frame ones, dropping some. The data hold about 110,000 clones, with 87% observed a single time. Trimming removed 2 bases from V and 2 bases from J, with 28 bases in between. The CDR3 contains 20 residues. Germline V lookup: CDR1 MNHNS, CDR2 SASEGT. The sample consisted of peripheral blood, taken 28 days after the second AZD1222 dose. The rearrangement uses TRBV6-1 and TRBJ2-7; D may match TRBD1 or TRBD2 (7 bases each). The TCR sequence derives from an adult who received the AZD1222 COVID-19 vaccine. The CDR3 loop reads CASSESIGGETSRQTYEQYF. The CDR3 DNA is TGTGCCAGCAGTGAATCTATAGGGGGCGAGACTAGCCGTCAAACCTACGAGCAGTACTTC.